The clone carrying this T cell receptor (beta chain) was detected only a few times. The antigen is not known. One entry per CDR3 protein, called by TCRdb with MiXCR from the RT-PCR reads. The profile shows more than 550,000 distinct CDR3 sequences, 10% to 15% of them singletons. The data originate from a study of response to subunit inactivated influenza vaccine. Study observations and caveats: Few new T cells, the authors suggested, are recruited by each seasonal influenza vaccination.

Trimming stripped 0 bases from V and 6 bases from J, with 12 bases between. This CDR3 contains 14 residues. CDR1 is MNHEY and CDR2 is SVGAGI in the germline V gene. The receptor's source is a man aged 45 to 65 who received an inactivated influenza vaccine. The sample was PBMCs from blood, taken on the day of vaccination. The V call is TRBV6-5, the J call TRBJ2-7; D is perhaps TRBD2 (6 bases). The CDR3 loop reads CASSYSRGNREQYF. CDR3 DNA sequence: TGTGCCAGCAGTTACTCCCGCGGGAACCGCGAGCAGTACTTC.